This T cell receptor beta chain was documented in a study of PD-L1 blockade in urothelial cancer. Background on the study: Enrolled patients had been treated previously with 0 to 3 chemotherapy regimens. Once treatment had started, blood was analyzed at 3 weeks (second dose) and again at 6 weeks. Overall study results and limits: TCR clonality was measured in pretreatment peripheral blood. Clonality below the median predicted better survival.

To note about this clone: What it binds is unknown.

The V end was cut by 3 bases, the J end by 1 base, with 12 bases between. The germline V gene has CDR1 SGHVS and CDR2 FNYEAQ. The CDR3 is made up of 15 amino acids. Described time point: peripheral blood 6 weeks after treatment start. All patients carried locally advanced or metastatic urothelial carcinoma. Only in-frame clones appear in the TCRdb table, and some are missing; sequencing was by immunoSEQ multiplex PCR. The sample has tens of thousands of clones; about 86% are singletons. Sequenced material: PBMCs, taken around atezolizumab (anti-PD-L1) treatment. This receptor was taken from a man between 60 and 75 years old with urothelial cancer. The V and J genes are TRBV7-6 and TRBJ2-5, with D tentatively TRBD1 (5 bases). The CDR3 coding sequence is TGTGCCAGCAGCTTCTCAGGGAAAACCCAAGAGACCCAGTACTTC. This codes for CASSFSGKTQETQYF.